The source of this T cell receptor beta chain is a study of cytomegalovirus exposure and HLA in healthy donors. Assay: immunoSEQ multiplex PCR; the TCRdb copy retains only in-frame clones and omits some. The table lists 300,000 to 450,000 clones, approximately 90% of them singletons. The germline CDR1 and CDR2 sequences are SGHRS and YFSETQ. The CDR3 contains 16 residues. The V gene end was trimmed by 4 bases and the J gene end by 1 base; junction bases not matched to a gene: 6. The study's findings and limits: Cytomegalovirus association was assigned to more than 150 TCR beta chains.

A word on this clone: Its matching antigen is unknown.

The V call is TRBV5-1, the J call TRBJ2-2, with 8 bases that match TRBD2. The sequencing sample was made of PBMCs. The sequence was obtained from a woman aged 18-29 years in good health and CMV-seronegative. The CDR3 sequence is CASSPGGRMNTGELFF. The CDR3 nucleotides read TGCGCCAGCAGCCCGGGGGGGCGGATGAACACCGGGGAGCTGTTTTTT. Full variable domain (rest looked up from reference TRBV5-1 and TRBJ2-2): KAGVTQTPRYLIKTRGQQVTLSCSPISGHRSVSWYQQTPGQGLQFLFEYFSETQRNKGNFPGRFSGRQFSNSRSEMNVSTLELGDSALYLCASSPGGRMNTGELFFGEGSRLTVL.